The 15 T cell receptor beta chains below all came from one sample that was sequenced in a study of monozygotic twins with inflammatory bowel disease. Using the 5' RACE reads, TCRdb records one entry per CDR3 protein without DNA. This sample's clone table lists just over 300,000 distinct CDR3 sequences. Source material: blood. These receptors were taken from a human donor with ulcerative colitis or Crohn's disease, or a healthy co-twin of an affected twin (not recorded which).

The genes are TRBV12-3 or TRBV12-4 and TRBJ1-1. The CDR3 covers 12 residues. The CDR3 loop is CASSRSKYEAFF.

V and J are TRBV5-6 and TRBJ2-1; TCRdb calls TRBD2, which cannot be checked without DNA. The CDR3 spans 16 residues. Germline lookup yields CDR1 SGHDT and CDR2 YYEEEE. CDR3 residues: CASSTPGLAGAREQFF.

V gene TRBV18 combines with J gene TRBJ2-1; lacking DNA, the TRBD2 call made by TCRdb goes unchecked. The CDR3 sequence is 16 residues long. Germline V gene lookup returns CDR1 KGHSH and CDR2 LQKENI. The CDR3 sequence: CASSPKGLAGNNEQFF.

The CDR3 sequence: CASSPSGRQYNEQFF. The gene calls are TRBV3-1 and TRBJ2-1; TCRdb's D gene call, TRBD1, goes unchecked for lack of DNA. The CDR3 runs 15 residues. Per the germline V gene, CDR1 is LGHDT and CDR2 is YNNKEL (reference sequence).

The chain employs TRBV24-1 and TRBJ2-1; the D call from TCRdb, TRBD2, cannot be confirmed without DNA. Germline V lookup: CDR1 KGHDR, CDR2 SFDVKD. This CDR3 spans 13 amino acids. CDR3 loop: CATTSGRAHEQFF.

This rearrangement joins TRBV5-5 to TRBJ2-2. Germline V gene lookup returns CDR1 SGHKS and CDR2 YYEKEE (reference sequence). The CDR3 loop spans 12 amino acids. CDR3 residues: CASSFQSGELFF.

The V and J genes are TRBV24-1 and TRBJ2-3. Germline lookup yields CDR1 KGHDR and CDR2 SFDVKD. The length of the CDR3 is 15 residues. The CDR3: CATSGQTASTDTQYF.

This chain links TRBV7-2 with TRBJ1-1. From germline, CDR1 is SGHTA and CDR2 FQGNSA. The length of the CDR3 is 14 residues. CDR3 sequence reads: CASSLIWGNTEAFF.

The CDR3 sequence: CASSPPVKGLKTTDYGYTF. V usage is TRBV18 and J usage is TRBJ1-2. Germline CDR1 KGHSH, CDR2 LQKENI. This CDR3 is 19 amino acids long.

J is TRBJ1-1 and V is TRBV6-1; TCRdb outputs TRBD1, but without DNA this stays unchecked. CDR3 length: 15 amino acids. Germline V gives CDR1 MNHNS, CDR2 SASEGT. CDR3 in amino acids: CASSEPGGLNTEAFF.

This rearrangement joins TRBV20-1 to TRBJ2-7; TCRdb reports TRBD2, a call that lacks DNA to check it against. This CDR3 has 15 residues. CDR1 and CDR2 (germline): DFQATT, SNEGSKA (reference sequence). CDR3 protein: CSAKNLAGGSYEQYF.

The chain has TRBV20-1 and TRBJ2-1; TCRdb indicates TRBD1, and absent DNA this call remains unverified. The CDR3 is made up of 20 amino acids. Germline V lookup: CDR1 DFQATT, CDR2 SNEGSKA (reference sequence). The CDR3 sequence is CSARGSLAGGYALIFGEQFF.

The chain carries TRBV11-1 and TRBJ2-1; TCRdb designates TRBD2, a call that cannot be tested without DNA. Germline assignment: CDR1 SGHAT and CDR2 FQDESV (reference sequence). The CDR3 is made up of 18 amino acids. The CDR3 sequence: CASSEPRGLAGVGNEQFF.

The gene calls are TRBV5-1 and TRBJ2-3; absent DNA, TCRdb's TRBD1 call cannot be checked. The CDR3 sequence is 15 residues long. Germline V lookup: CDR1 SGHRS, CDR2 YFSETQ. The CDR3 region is CASSGLGTWRDTQYF.

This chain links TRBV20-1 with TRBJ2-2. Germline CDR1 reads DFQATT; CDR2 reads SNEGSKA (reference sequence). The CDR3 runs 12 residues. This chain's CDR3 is CSASQGIGELFF.